The present TCR beta chain was sequenced within a study of beta chain features in type 1 diabetes. Study results and limitations: Moderate yet significant TCRB CDR3 shortening was seen in Type 1 diabetes patients in all four CD4+ subsets. It was not settled here whether HLA type affects TCRB rearrangement.

This clone was detected a few times. The target antigen is unknown. V was clipped by 9 bases and J by 4 bases; unmatched bases: 10. Germline lookup yields CDR1 MDHEN and CDR2 SYDVKM. CDR3 length equals 15 residues. Every bit of the isolated RNA underwent reverse transcription, so sequencing read expressed TCRB transcripts. Assay used: immunoSEQ multiplex PCR; TCRdb lists only in-frame clones, some missing. The sample holds under 950,000 clones; 15% to 20% are singletons and the top ten take 0.02% to 0.025%. The sample comprised naive CD4+ T cells from blood. The chain employs TRBV28 and TRBJ2-1; 9 bases are shared with TRBD1. The TCR sequence derives from a woman under 30 in good health. CDR3 sequence: CASWSGQGPYNEQFF. Here the CDR3 DNA reads TGTGCCAGTTGGTCCGGACAGGGGCCATACAATGAGCAGTTCTTC.